Listed below are T cell receptor beta chains from one sample, sequenced in a study of blood T cell repertoires in COVID-19. Some clones are missing from TCRdb's copy, which holds only in-frame ones; the method was immunoSEQ multiplex PCR. The table shows around 200,000 clones, with 65% to 85% occurring only once. The sequenced sample consisted of peripheral blood. Receptors were obtained from a woman over 75 with acute or convalescent COVID-19. CDR3s include the opening cysteine and the closing phenylalanine or tryptophan. The order of the fields is V gene, D gene, J gene, CDR3 protein. D genes are given only for firm matches.

TRBV6-6	TRBD1	TRBJ1-1	CASSGDRGRIAFF
TRBV7-9	-	TRBJ2-5	CASSFGGPETQYF
TRBV7-3	-	TRBJ1-1	CASGGVTEAFF
TRBV11-3	-	TRBJ1-1	CASSHPNGERAFF
TRBV19	-	TRBJ1-4	CASSIAKGSANEKLFF
TRBV11-3	TRBD1	TRBJ2-5	CASSGDREETQYF
TRBV11-3	-	TRBJ2-2	CASSRGGDSNTGELFF
TRBV12-5	-	TRBJ1-3	CASGLRRLGNSGNTIYF
TRBV9	TRBD2	TRBJ2-3	CASSRLAGGPRTDTQYF
TRBV19	TRBD1	TRBJ1-1	CASSATGGRMNTEAFF
TRBV4-1	TRBD2	TRBJ2-7	CASSQVFSSGTLYEQYF
TRBV12-3/TRBV12-4	TRBD1	TRBJ1-2	CASSSDRVYGYTF
TRBV5-6	-	TRBJ1-5	CASSLGRNQPQHF
TRBV5-5	-	TRBJ1-1	CASSSTGETEAFF
TRBV5-1	-	TRBJ2-5	CASSSFGGGSIILQETQYF
TRBV4-3	TRBD1	TRBJ1-1	CASSQDPDRGRENTEAFF
TRBV7-8	-	TRBJ1-3	CASSLGQVSGNTIYF
TRBV3-1/TRBV3-2	-	TRBJ2-3	CASSQDVASGFTDTQYF
TRBV11-2	-	TRBJ2-7	CASSWEFYEQYF
TRBV11-2	TRBD1	TRBJ2-7	CASSFRQGPSFEQYF
TRBV19	-	TRBJ1-4	CASSIDRVDEKLFF
TRBV30	TRBD2	TRBJ2-1	CAWRETSGWTNNEQFF